Listed here are 12 T cell receptor beta chains from one sample, sequenced in a study of OX40 agonist ivuxolimab in advanced cancers. Data came from immunoSEQ multiplex PCR; TCRdb stores just in-frame clones and leaves some out. The table includes 65,000 to 85,000 clones, under 90% detected once. Source: CD4+ or CD8+ T cells sorted from blood, taken in a trial of the OX40 agonist ivuxolimab. Every receptor here comes from an adult with an advanced solid tumor such as melanoma, head and neck, liver or kidney cancer.

The rearrangement uses TRBV11-2 and TRBJ2-5; 11 nucleotides agree with TRBD2. CDR3 size: 15 residues. V lost 5 bases, J lost 3 bases, and 5 bases stayed unmatched. Germline V lookup: CDR1 SGHAT, CDR2 FQNNGV. The DNA of the CDR3 is TGTGCCAGCAGCCAGACTAGCGGGGTTAAAGAGACCCAGTACTTC. Protein product: CASSQTSGVKETQYF.

The V and J genes are TRBV9 and TRBJ1-6, with a tentative D call TRBD1 (5 bases). The germline CDR1 and CDR2 sequences are SGDLS and YYNGEE. This CDR3 is built from 17 residues. The V and J ends lost 0 bases and 8 bases respectively, with 18 bases between them. The CDR3 here is CASSVGEGAGPHSPLHF. The CDR3 region has the DNA TGTGCCAGCAGCGTAGGAGAAGGAGCAGGGCCCCATTCACCCCTCCACTTT. Full variable domain (rest looked up from reference TRBV9 and TRBJ1-6): DSGVTQTPKHLITATGQRVTLRCSPRSGDLSVYWYQQSLDQGLQFLIQYYNGEERAKGNILERFSAQQFPDLHSELNLSSLELGDSALYFCASSVGEGAGPHSPLHFGNGTRLTVT.

This chain uses TRBV29-1 with TRBJ1-4; maybe TRBD1 (5 bases). The CDR3 has 16 residues. Germline CDR1 SQVTM, CDR2 ANQGSEA. The V end lost 5 bases, the J end lost 1 base, and 17 bases lay between the germline ends. The CDR3 protein is CSVLGGSKGTNEKLFF. CDR3 nucleotide sequence: TGCAGCGTTCTCGGGGGATCGAAGGGAACTAATGAAAAACTGTTTTTT.

This clone appeared a few times. V and J are TRBV30 and TRBJ1-6; D possibly corresponds to TRBD1 (5 bases). Germline CDR1 and CDR2: GTSNPN and SVGIG (reference sequence). Trimming stripped 2 bases from V and 10 bases from J, with 24 bases between. This CDR3 comprises 17 residues. CDR3 amino acids: CAWSTEGTLQRASPLHF. Here the CDR3 DNA reads TGTGCCTGGAGTACAGAGGGGACTCTTCAACGGGCCTCACCCCTCCACTTT.

Only a few counts were recorded for this clone. The genes are TRBV5-1 and TRBJ1-1; 8 positions agree with TRBD1. From germline, CDR1 is SGHRS and CDR2 YFSETQ. Trimming removed 3 bases from V and 0 bases from J; junction bases left unmatched: 4. The CDR3 has 15 residues. Here the CDR3 reads CASSWGQAVNTEAFF. In DNA, the CDR3 is TGCGCCAGCAGCTGGGGACAGGCAGTGAACACTGAAGCTTTCTTT.

CDR3 DNA sequence: TGTGCCAGCAGCTTAAGGGGCTATAGCAATCAGCCCCAGCATTTT. Amino acid sequence: CASSLRGYSNQPQHF. This chain links TRBV7-2 with TRBJ1-5; D may be TRBD1 (5 bases). This CDR3 spans 15 amino acids. Trimming stripped 2 bases from V and 0 bases from J, with 8 bases between. The germline CDR1 and CDR2 sequences are SGHTA and FQGNSA.

The chain couples TRBV2 to TRBJ1-5; D is undetermined. Germline CDR1 reads SNHLY; CDR2 reads FYNNEI. The V end was cut by 3 bases, the J end by 2 bases, with 11 bases between. The CDR3 contains 15 residues. The CDR3 spells CASSDRGLRNQPQHF. The CDR3 DNA reads as TGTGCCAGCAGTGATAGAGGGTTACGCAATCAGCCCCAGCATTTT.

The chain combines TRBV7-8 with TRBJ2-7; D is undetermined. Trimming shortened V by 1 base and J by 7 bases, and 14 bases separated the two germline ends. Germline V CDR1 and CDR2: SGHVS, FQNEAQ. The CDR3 extends over 14 amino acids. CDR3 sequence (DNA): TGTGCCAGCAGCTTAGAGGGCAGCTCCCGGGAGCAGTACTTC. Residues: CASSLEGSSREQYF.

The rearrangement links TRBV7-3 to TRBJ2-7; 9 nucleotides line up with TRBD1. Germline V gives CDR1 SGHTA, CDR2 FQGTGA. CDR3 size: 16 residues. V was pared by 5 bases and J by 5 bases, with 13 bases of the junction left unmatched. The DNA for the CDR3 is TGTGCCAGCAGCCCCGGACAGGGGTTGCGTGGCAACGAGCAGTACTTC. Amino acid sequence: CASSPGQGLRGNEQYF.

The chain combines TRBV5-1 with TRBJ2-1, with 12 positions matching TRBD2. Germline V gene lookup returns CDR1 SGHRS and CDR2 YFSETQ. After removal of 4 bases from V and 4 bases from J, the junction contained 6 bases not matched to a gene. The CDR3 runs to 16 residues. The CDR3 loop is CASSLRLAGVYNEQFF. The DNA of the CDR3 is TGCGCCAGCAGCCTCCGACTAGCGGGGGTTTACAATGAGCAGTTCTTC.

V gene TRBV2 combines with J gene TRBJ2-5; TRBD1 aligns across 12 bases. TRBJ2-7 explains the end of the DNA better; the J call may be wrong. Germline V lookup: CDR1 SNHLY, CDR2 FYNNEI. This CDR3 is built from 14 residues. CDR3 region: CASTGTGGFYEQYF. The CDR3 region has the DNA TGTGCCAGCACCGGGACAGGGGGCTTCTACGAGCAGTACTTC.

The chain recombines TRBV5-8 with TRBJ2-5; 7 positions match TRBD2. Germline lookup yields CDR1 SGHTS and CDR2 YDEGEE. Germline trimming cut 4 bases from V and 3 bases from J; bases unmatched to any gene: 3. The CDR3 has 13 residues. The CDR3 here is CASSGGVKETQYF. CDR3 coding DNA: TGTGCCAGCAGCGGGGGGGTTAAAGAGACCCAGTACTTC.